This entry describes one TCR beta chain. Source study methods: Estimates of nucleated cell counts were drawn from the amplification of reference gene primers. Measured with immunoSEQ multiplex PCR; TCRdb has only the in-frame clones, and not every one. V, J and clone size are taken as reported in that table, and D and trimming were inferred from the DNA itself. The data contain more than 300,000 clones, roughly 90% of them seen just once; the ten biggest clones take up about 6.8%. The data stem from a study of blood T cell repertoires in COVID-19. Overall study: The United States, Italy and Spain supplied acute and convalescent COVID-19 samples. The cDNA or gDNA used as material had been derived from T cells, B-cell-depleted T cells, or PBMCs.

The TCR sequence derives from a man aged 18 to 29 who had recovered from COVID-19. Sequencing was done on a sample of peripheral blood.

CDR3 coding DNA: TGTGCCAGTAGTATAGGCTCAGGGCGATACACCGGGGAGCTGTTTTTT. Translating it yields CASSIGSGRYTGELFF. This chain uses TRBV19 with TRBJ2-2; D may be TRBD1 (5 bases). The CDR3 contains 16 residues. Per germline, CDR1 LNHDA and CDR2 SQIVND (reference sequence). Trimming cost V 1 base and J 3 bases, with 12 bases left between them.